This T cell receptor beta chain was observed in a study of blood T cell repertoires in COVID-19. Study details: Donors in the United States, Italy and Spain gave samples during acute or convalescent COVID-19.

The CDR3 runs to 16 residues. V lost 1 base and J lost 5, with 14 bases in between. Germline CDR1 reads MNHNS; CDR2 reads SASEGT. Source study methods: Amplification with reference gene primers provided the estimates of nucleated cell counts. Only in-frame clones appear in the TCRdb table, and some are missing; sequencing was by immunoSEQ multiplex PCR. D and trimming were read from the DNA, whereas the V and J calls and clone size are those reported in that table. The repertoire holds 150,000 or so clones, with around 87% as singletons. The rearrangement links TRBV6-1 to TRBJ1-4; D is undetermined. This clonotype originated in an older man with acute or convalescent COVID-19. The sample comprised peripheral blood. The CDR3 DNA reads TGTGCCAGCAGTGAAGGAGGTGTCGCGGCAAATGAAAAACTGTTTTTT. Encoded protein: CASSEGGVAANEKLFF.